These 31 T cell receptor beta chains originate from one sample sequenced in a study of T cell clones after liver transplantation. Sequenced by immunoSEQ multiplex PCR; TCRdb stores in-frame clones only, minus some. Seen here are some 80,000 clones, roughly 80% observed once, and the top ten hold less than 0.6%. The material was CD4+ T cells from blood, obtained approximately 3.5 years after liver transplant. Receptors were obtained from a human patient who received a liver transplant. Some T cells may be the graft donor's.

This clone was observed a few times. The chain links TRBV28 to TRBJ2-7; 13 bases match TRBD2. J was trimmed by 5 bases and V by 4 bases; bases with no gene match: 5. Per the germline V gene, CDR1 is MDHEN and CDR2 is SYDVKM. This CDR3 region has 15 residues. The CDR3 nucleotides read TGTGCCAGCAGTTCACTAGCGGGAGGGCGAGACGAGCAGTACTTC. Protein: CASSSLAGGRDEQYF.

The CDR3 DNA sequence: TGTGCCAGCAGCCGGACAGACTACTATCTCAATGAGCAGTTCTTC. This gives the protein CASSRTDYYLNEQFF. The V gene is TRBV28, the J gene TRBJ2-1, with D perhaps TRBD1 (6 bases). CDR1 MDHEN and CDR2 SYDVKM come from the germline V gene. The CDR3 extends over 15 amino acids. Trimming cost V 6 bases and J 6 bases, with 18 bases left between them.

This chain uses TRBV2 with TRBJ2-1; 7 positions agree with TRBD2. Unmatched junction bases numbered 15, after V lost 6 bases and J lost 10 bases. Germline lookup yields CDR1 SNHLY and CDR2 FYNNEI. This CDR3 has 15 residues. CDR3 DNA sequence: TGTGCCAGCAGCTCTGACGACGGGGGGAACATAGAGCAGTTCTTC. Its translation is CASSSDDGGNIEQFF.

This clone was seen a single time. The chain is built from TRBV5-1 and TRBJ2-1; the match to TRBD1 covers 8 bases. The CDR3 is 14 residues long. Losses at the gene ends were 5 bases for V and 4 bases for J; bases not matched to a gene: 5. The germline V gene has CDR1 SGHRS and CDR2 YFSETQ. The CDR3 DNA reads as TGCGCCAGCAGGGGTGGGACAGGATACAATGAGCAGTTCTTC. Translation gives CASRGGTGYNEQFF.

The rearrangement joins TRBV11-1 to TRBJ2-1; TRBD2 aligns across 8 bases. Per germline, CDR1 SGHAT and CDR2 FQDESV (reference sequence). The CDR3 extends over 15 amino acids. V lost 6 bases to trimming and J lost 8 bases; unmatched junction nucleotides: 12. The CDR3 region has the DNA TGTGCCAGCAGGGCAAGTCGACTAGCGCTACATGAGCAGTTCTTC. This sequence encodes CASRASRLALHEQFF.

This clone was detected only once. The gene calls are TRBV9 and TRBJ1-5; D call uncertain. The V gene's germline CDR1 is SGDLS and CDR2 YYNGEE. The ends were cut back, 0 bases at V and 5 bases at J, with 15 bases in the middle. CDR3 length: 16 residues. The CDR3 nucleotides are TGTGCCAGCAGCGTAGGGACGCACACTTACTATCAGCCCCAGCATTTT. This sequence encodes CASSVGTHTYYQPQHF.

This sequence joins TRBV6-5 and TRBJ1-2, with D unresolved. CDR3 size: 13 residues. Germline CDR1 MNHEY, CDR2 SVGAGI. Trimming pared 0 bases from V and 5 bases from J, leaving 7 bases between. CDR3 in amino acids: CASSYSGSYGYTF. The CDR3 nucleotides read TGTGCCAGCAGTTACTCGGGCTCGTATGGCTACACCTTC.

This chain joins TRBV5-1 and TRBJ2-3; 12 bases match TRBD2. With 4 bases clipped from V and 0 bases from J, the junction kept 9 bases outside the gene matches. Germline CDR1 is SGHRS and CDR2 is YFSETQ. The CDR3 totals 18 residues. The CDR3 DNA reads TGCGCCAGCAGCCCCGGGACTAGCGGGTTCCCTAGCACAGATACGCAGTATTTT. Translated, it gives CASSPGTSGFPSTDTQYF.

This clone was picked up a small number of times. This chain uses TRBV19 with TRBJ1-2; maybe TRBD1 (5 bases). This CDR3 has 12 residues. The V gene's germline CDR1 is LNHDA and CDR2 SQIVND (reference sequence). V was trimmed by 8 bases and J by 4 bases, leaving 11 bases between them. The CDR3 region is CASRAGLYGYTF. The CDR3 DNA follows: TGTGCCAGTCGTGCAGGGCTCTATGGCTACACCTTC.

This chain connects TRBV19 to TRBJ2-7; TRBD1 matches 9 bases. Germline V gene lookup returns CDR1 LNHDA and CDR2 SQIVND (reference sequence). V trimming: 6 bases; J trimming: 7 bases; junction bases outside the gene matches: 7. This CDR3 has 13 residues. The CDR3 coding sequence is TGTGCCAGTAGAAGGGACAGGGTAGGTGAGCAGTACTTC. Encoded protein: CASRRDRVGEQYF.

The CDR3 is CASSRLAGDYNEQFF. The CDR3 nucleotides are TGTGCCAGCAGTAGACTAGCGGGAGACTACAATGAGCAGTTCTTC. This rearrangement joins TRBV2 to TRBJ2-1; 12 bases are a match to TRBD2. Germline trimming cut 5 bases from V and 3 bases from J; bases unmatched to any gene: 2. The CDR3 contains 15 residues. The germline V gene has CDR1 SNHLY and CDR2 FYNNEI.

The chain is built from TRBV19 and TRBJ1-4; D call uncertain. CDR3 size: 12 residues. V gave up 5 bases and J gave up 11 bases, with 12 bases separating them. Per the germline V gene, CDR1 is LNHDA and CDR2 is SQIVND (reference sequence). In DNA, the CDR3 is TGTGCCAGTAGTCCTCGGACGGCCAAACTGTTTTTT. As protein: CASSPRTAKLFF.

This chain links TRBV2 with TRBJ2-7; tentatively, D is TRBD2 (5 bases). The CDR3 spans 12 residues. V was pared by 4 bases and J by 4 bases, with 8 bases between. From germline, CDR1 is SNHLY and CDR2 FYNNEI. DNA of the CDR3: TGTGCCAGCAGTGCTCGCGGGTACGAGCAGTACTTC. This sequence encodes CASSARGYEQYF.

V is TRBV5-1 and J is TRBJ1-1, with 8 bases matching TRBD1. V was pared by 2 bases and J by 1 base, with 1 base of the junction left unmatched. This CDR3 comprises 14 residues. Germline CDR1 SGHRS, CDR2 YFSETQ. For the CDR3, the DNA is TGCGCCAGCAGCTTTGGACAGGGGAACACTGAAGCTTTCTTT. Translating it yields CASSFGQGNTEAFF.

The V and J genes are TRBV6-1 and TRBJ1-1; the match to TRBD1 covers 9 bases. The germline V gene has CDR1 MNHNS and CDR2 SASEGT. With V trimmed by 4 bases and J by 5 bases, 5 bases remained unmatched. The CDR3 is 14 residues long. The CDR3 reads CASSGRDRETEAFF. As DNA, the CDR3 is TGTGCCAGCAGTGGCCGGGACAGGGAAACTGAAGCTTTCTTT.

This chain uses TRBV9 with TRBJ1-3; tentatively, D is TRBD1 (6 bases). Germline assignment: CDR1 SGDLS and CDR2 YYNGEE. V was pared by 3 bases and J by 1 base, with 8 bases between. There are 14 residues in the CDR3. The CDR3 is CASSATGSGNTIYF. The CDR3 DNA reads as TGTGCCAGCAGCGCTACAGGGTCTGGAAACACCATATATTTT.

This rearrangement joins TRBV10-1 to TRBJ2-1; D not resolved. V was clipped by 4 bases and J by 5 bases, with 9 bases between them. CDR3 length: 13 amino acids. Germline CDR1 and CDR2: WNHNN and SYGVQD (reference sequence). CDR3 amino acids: CASSVRVDNEQFF. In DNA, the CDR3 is TGCGCCAGCAGTGTAAGGGTAGACAATGAGCAGTTCTTC.

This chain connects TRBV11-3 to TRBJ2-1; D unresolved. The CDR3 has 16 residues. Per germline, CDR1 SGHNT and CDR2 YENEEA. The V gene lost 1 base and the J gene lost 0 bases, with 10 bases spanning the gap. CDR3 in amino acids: CASSLGTAGSYNEQFF. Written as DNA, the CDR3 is TGTGCCAGCAGCTTAGGTACGGCAGGCTCCTACAATGAGCAGTTCTTC.

The DNA of the CDR3 is TGTGCCAGCAGCGTCCAGGGTCGGAAGACCCAGTACTTC. It translates to CASSVQGRKTQYF. The chain links TRBV7-9 to TRBJ2-5, with D perhaps TRBD1 (5 bases). Germline loops: CDR1 SEHNR, CDR2 FQNEAQ (reference sequence). This CDR3 region has 13 residues. Trimming pared 5 bases from V and 6 bases from J, leaving 13 bases between.

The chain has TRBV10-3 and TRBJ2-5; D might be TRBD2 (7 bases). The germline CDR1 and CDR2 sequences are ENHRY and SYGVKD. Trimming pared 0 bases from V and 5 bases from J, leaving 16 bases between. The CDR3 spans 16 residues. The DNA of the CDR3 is TGTGCCATCAGTGAGTCGGGGGGGCTGGGAGTGGAGACCCAGTACTTC. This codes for CAISESGGLGVETQYF.

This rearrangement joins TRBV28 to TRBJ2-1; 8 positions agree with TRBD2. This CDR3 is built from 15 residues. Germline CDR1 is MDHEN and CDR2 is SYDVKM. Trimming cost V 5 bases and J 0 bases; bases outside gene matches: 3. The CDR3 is CASSRSGSSYNEQFF. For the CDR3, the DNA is TGTGCCAGCAGTAGGAGCGGGAGCTCCTACAATGAGCAGTTCTTC.

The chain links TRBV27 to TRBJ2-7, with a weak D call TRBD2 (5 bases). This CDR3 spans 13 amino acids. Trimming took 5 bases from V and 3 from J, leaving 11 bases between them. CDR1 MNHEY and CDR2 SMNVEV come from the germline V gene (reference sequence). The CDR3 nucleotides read TGTGCCAGCAGTCCCAGACGGGACTACGAGCAGTACTTC. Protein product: CASSPRRDYEQYF.

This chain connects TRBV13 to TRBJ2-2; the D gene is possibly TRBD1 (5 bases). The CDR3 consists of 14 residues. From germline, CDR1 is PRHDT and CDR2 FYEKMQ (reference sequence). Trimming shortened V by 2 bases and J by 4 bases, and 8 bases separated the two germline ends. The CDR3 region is CASSLSRATGELFF. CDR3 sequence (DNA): TGTGCCAGCAGCTTAAGCAGGGCCACCGGGGAGCTGTTTTTT.

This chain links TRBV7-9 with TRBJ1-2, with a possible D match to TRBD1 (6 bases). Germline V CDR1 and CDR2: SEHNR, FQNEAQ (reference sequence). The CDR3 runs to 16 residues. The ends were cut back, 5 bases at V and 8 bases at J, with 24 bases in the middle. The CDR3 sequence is CASSPWRGRPIPGYTF. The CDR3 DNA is TGTGCCAGCAGCCCATGGCGGGGGCGTCCGATCCCCGGCTACACCTTC.

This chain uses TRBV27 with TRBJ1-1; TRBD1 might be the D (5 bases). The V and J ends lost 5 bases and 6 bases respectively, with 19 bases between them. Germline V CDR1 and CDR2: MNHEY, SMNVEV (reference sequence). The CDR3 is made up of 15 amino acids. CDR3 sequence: CASSPRIGGKPEAFF. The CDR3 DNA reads TGTGCCAGCAGTCCTCGAATTGGGGGGAAACCTGAAGCTTTCTTT.

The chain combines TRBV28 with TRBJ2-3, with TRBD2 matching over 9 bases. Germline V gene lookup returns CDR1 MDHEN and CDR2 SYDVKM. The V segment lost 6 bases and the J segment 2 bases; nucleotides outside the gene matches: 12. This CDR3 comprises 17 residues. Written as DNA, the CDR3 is TGTGCCAGCAGGGAAACAAGACTAGCGGTGATCACAGATACGCAGTATTTT. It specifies CASRETRLAVITDTQYF.

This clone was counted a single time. The CDR3, as DNA: TGTGCCAGCAGCTTTTCGACAGATGGTGAAGCTTTCTTT. Translated, it gives CASSFSTDGEAFF. V and J are TRBV7-2 and TRBJ1-1; the D gene is possibly TRBD1 (5 bases). CDR3 length: 13 residues. V shed 3 bases and J shed 7 bases, with 12 bases lying between them. Germline V CDR1 and CDR2: SGHTA, FQGNSA. Based on the CDR3 plus reference TRBV7-2 and TRBJ1-1, the full variable domain is GAGVSQSPSNKVTEKGKDVELRCDPISGHTALYWYRQSLGQGLEFLIYFQGNSAPDKSGLPSDRFSAERTGGSVSTLTIQRTQQEDSAVYLCASSFSTDGEAFFGQGTRLTVV.

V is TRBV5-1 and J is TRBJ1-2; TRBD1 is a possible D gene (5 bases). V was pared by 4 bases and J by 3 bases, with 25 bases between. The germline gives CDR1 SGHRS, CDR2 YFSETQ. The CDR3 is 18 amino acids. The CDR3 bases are TGCGCCAGCAGCCTCGGGGTTCTGTCCGGGGCCGGCGACTATGGCTACACCTTC. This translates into CASSLGVLSGAGDYGYTF.

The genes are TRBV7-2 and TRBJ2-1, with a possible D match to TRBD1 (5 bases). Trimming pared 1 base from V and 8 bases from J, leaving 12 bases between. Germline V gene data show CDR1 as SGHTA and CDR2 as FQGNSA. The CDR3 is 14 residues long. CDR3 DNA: TGTGCCAGCAGCTTAGTGTCAGGGTGGGATGAGCAGTTCTTC. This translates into CASSLVSGWDEQFF.

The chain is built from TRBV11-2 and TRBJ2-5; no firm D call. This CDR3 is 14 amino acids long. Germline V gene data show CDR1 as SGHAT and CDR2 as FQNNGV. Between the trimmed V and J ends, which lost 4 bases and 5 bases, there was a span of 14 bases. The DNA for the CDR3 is TGTGCCAGCAGCTCCGTTAGGGCTTCGGAGACCCAGTACTTC. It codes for CASSSVRASETQYF.

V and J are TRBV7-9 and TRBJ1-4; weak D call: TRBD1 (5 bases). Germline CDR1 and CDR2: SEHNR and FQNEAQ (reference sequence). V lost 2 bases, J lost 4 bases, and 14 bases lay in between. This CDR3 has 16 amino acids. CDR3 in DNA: TGTGCCAGCAGCTTATCTGTCGGGGGGGATAATGAAAAACTGTTTTTT. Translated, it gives CASSLSVGGDNEKLFF.